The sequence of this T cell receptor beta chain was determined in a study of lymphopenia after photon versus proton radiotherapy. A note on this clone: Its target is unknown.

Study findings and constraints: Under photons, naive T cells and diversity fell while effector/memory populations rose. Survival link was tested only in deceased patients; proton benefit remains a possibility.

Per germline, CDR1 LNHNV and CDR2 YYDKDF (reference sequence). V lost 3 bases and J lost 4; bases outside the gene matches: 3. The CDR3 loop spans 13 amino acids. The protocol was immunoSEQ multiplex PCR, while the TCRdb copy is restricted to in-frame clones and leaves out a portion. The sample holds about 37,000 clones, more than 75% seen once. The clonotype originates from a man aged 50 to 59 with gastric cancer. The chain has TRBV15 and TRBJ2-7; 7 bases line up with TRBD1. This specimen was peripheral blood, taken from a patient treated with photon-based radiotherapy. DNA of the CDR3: TGTGCCACCAGCAGTGGACAGGCGTACGAGCAGTACTTC. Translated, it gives CATSSGQAYEQYF. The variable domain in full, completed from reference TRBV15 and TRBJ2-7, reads DAMVIQNPRYQVTQFGKPVTLSCSQTLNHNVMYWYQQKSSQAPKLLFHYYDKDFNNEADTPDNFQSRRPNTSFCFLDIRSPGLGDTAMYLCATSSGQAYEQYFGPGTRLTVT.